This is a list of T cell receptor beta chains from one sample in a study of T cell responses to AZD1222 COVID-19 vaccine. Libraries were prepared by immunoSEQ multiplex PCR; TCRdb keeps only in-frame clonotypes and omits some of them. This table has around 94,000 clones, 70% to 90% appearing once. The sample consisted of peripheral blood, taken on day 0 of AZD1222 vaccination. The receptors were gathered from an adult in good health. The CDR3 runs from the conserved cysteine through the conserved F or W. D genes are given only for firm matches. Only part of the rows carry a size: once, few, many, or a class if the clone is expanded.

>NA|13|TRBJ2-5|TRBV3-1/TRBV3-2|NA
CASSQVRQETQYF
TGTGCCAGCAGCCAAGTAAGACAAGAGACCCAGTACTTC
>NA|12|TRBJ2-7|TRBV2|TRBD2
CASSGGTNEQYF
TGTGCCAGCAGCGGGGGGACTAACGAGCAGTACTTC
>NA|14|TRBJ1-2|TRBV19|TRBD1
CAINPGQGNYGYTF
TGTGCCATTAACCCGGGACAGGGCAACTATGGCTACACCTTC
>NA|14|TRBJ1-2|TRBV18|NA
CASSPQDYNYGYTF
TGTGCCAGCTCACCCCAGGATTATAACTATGGCTACACCTTC
>NA|14|TRBJ1-1|TRBV18|NA
CASSPGLGGTEAFF
TGTGCCAGCTCACCTGGGTTGGGGGGCACTGAAGCTTTCTTT
>NA|13|TRBJ1-2|TRBV7-3|NA
CASSQTDNYGYTF
TGTGCCAGCAGCCAGACAGATAACTATGGCTACACCTTC
>NA|14|TRBJ1-6|TRBV6-2/TRBV6-3|NA
CASSYSPSDSPLHF
TGTGCCAGCAGTTACTCCCCATCTGATTCACCCCTCCACTTT
>NA|16|TRBJ1-4|TRBV10-1|NA
CASSELSWVRSEKLFF
TGCGCCAGCAGTGAACTTTCGTGGGTGAGGAGCGAAAAACTGTTTTTT
>once|15|TRBJ1-5|TRBV6-5|TRBD1
CASSYREGANQPQHF
TGTGCCAGCAGTTACCGCGAGGGGGCCAATCAGCCCCAGCATTTT
>NA|15|TRBJ2-7|TRBV18|TRBD2
CASSPPAGAAYEQYF
TGTGCCAGCTCACCTCCAGCGGGGGCCGCCTACGAGCAGTACTTC
>NA|16|TRBJ1-4|TRBV11-2|NA
CASSPYLGRLGEKLFF
TGTGCCAGCAGCCCCTACTTAGGACGTTTAGGGGAAAAACTGTTTTTT
>NA|11|TRBJ2-7|TRBV10-3|NA
CASHGADEQYF
TGTGCCAGTCACGGGGCGGACGAGCAGTACTTC
>NA|14|TRBJ2-1|TRBV18|TRBD1
CASSPLSQGNEQFF
TGTGCCAGCTCACCGCTCTCACAGGGGAATGAGCAGTTCTTC
>NA|16|TRBJ1-6|TRBV18|NA
CASSRSRGGGNSPLHF
TGTGCCAGCTCACGATCCCGCGGGGGCGGTAATTCACCCCTCCACTTT
>few|14|TRBJ2-7|TRBV27|TRBD2
CASSLSWGEGEQYF
TGTGCCAGCAGTTTATCGTGGGGGGAGGGCGAGCAGTACTTC
>NA|18|TRBJ1-4|TRBV2|NA
CASSSPGHGGPVNEKLFF
TGTGCCAGCAGCTCGCCAGGGCACGGAGGACCTGTGAATGAAAAACTGTTTTTT
>NA|16|TRBJ1-2|TRBV9|TRBD1
CASSVSLGQSSYGYTF
TGTGCCAGCAGCGTTAGTTTGGGACAGAGTTCCTATGGCTACACCTTC
>NA|13|TRBJ2-7|TRBV28|TRBD1
CASSLGQGYEQYF
TGTGCCAGCAGTTTGGGACAGGGCTACGAGCAGTACTTC
>NA|14|TRBJ1-2|TRBV6-2/TRBV6-3|NA
CASSPTPSYHGYTF
TGTGCCAGCAGTCCCACTCCTTCATATCATGGCTACACCTTC
>NA|14|TRBJ2-7|TRBV28|NA
CASRRPGGSYEQYF
TGTGCCAGCAGGCGACCCGGGGGCTCCTACGAGCAGTACTTC
>NA|12|TRBJ1-2|TRBV6-5|NA
CASSSTSYGYTF
TGTGCCAGCAGTTCTACAAGCTATGGCTACACCTTC
>NA|14|TRBJ1-2|TRBV5-4|NA
CASSKDPGYSGYTF
TGTGCCAGCAGCAAGGACCCCGGATACTCTGGCTACACCTTC
>few|14|TRBJ1-1|TRBV7-9|NA
CASSLAGLSTEAFF
TGTGCCAGCAGCTTAGCAGGGCTGAGCACTGAAGCTTTCTTT
>NA|15|TRBJ2-2|TRBV5-4|NA
CASSLGQSNTGELFF
TGTGCCAGCAGCTTGGGGCAGTCGAACACCGGGGAGCTGTTTTTT
>NA|16|TRBJ1-2|TRBV6-2/TRBV6-3|NA
CASSSEMGRYNYGYTF
TGTGCCAGCAGTTCGGAGATGGGGCGCTATAACTATGGCTACACCTTC
>NA|14|TRBJ2-1|TRBV7-9|TRBD2
CASSFGTSGNEQFF
TGTGCCAGCAGCTTTGGGACTAGCGGCAATGAGCAGTTCTTC
>NA|13|TRBJ2-5|TRBV5-1|NA
CASSLWQQETQYF
TGCGCCAGCAGCTTGTGGCAACAAGAGACCCAGTACTTC
>NA|12|TRBJ2-3|TRBV24-1|TRBD2
CATSGSTDTQYF
TGTGCCACTAGCGGGAGTACAGATACGCAGTATTTT
>NA|15|TRBJ1-5|TRBV6-5|TRBD1
CASSYSGQGVEPQHF
TGTGCCAGCAGTTACTCGGGACAGGGAGTCGAGCCCCAGCATTTT
>NA|17|TRBJ2-6|TRBV2|TRBD1
CASSSGQGLSGANVLTF
TGTGCCAGCAGCTCGGGACAGGGTTTATCTGGGGCCAACGTCCTGACTTTC
>NA|15|TRBJ1-6|TRBV7-2|NA
CAGGRGGTYNSPLHF
TGTGCCGGGGGGAGGGGCGGCACCTATAATTCACCCCTCCACTTT
>NA|16|TRBJ2-7|TRBV5-6|TRBD2
CASSPTSFSGSYEQYF
TGTGCCAGCAGCCCGACATCGTTCAGCGGGAGCTACGAGCAGTACTTC
>NA|14|TRBJ1-1|TRBV5-1|NA
CASSLGAGNTEAFF
TGCGCCAGCAGCTTGGGGGCAGGGAACACTGAAGCTTTCTTT
>NA|18|TRBJ2-6|TRBV5-4|NA
CASRPGVGFSSGANVLTF
TGTGCCAGCAGACCGGGTGTGGGTTTTTCCTCTGGGGCCAACGTCCTGACTTTC
>NA|14|TRBJ2-1|TRBV19|NA
CASKAGLHYNEQFF
TGTGCCAGTAAGGCGGGGCTCCATTACAATGAGCAGTTCTTC
>NA|14|TRBJ1-1|TRBV9|TRBD1
CASSGGTEFSEAFF
TGTGCCAGCAGCGGTGGGACAGAATTTAGTGAAGCTTTCTTT
>NA|13|TRBJ2-3|TRBV7-2|NA
CASSLNSQGSQYF
TGTGCCAGCAGCTTAAACTCCCAGGGGTCGCAGTATTTT